These 23 T cell receptor beta chains share one sample of origin, sequenced in a study of T cells in Graves' hyperthyroidism and ophthalmopathy. RNA transcripts were the template for amplifying TCR beta CDR3 regions. Initially, a first-round RT-PCR of the TCR CDR3 employed the HTBI primer set. TCRdb independently ran MiXCR on the multiplex PCR reads; one entry per CDR3 protein. The profile shows about 640,000 distinct CDR3 sequences, around 20% of them singletons. The sample was blood. The receptor source for this set is a man aged 25-45 years with Graves' ophthalmopathy.

This clonotype was seen a handful of times. This chain connects TRBV6-1 to TRBJ2-1; 11 bases align to TRBD2. The germline CDR1 and CDR2 sequences are MNHNS and SASEGT. This CDR3 has 16 residues. Trimming removed 6 bases from V and 4 bases from J; junction bases left unmatched: 8. CDR3: CASRPPGLAEYNEQFF. CDR3 nucleotide sequence: TGTGCCAGCAGGCCCCCGGGACTAGCGGAGTACAATGAGCAGTTCTTC.

This clonotype showed up many times. The chain recombines TRBV2 with TRBJ2-5; D ambiguous. The CDR3 contains 11 residues. Germline values: CDR1 SNHLY, CDR2 FYNNEI. V gave up 7 bases and J gave up 5 bases, with 8 bases separating them. The CDR3 is CASKYEETQYF. In nucleotides, the CDR3 is TGTGCCAGCAAATACGAGGAGACCCAGTACTTC.

The chain has TRBV4-1 and TRBJ2-5; TRBD1 agrees at 9 bases. The V segment lost 5 bases and the J segment 0 bases; nucleotides outside the gene matches: 4. Germline CDR1 is MGHRA and CDR2 is YSYEKL. The CDR3 totals 15 residues. The chain's CDR3 is CASSYRDRDQETQYF. The CDR3 nucleotides read TGCGCCAGCAGCTACCGGGACAGGGACCAAGAGACCCAGTACTTC.

This clonotype has at least ten counts. The chain recombines TRBV12-3 or TRBV12-4 with TRBJ1-1; 7 positions match TRBD1. Germline trimming cut 6 bases from V and 10 bases from J; bases unmatched to any gene: 14. This CDR3 is built from 14 residues. CDR3 coding DNA: TGTGCCAGCAGCCCCCAGGGGGGGCAAATGAGAGCTTTCTTT. The encoded protein is CASSPQGGQMRAFF.

This clonotype has a count of ten or more. The chain employs TRBV5-1 and TRBJ2-1; D remains ambiguous. Germline values: CDR1 SGHRS, CDR2 YFSETQ. V was clipped by 1 base and J by 4 bases, with 6 bases between them. This CDR3 has 13 amino acids. The CDR3 protein is CASSLSSYNEQFF. The DNA for the CDR3 is TGCGCCAGCAGCTTGTCGAGTTACAATGAGCAGTTCTTC. Based on the CDR3 plus reference TRBV5-1 and TRBJ2-1, the full variable domain is KAGVTQTPRYLIKTRGQQVTLSCSPISGHRSVSWYQQTPGQGLQFLFEYFSETQRNKGNFPGRFSGRQFSNSRSEMNVSTLELGDSALYLCASSLSSYNEQFFGPGTRLTVL.

This chain links TRBV19 with TRBJ2-3; possible D gene TRBD2, 5 bases. This CDR3 has 15 amino acids. Trimming took off 5 bases at V and 1 base at J, with 13 bases between the two ends. Germline V gene data show CDR1 as LNHDA and CDR2 as SQIVND (reference sequence). CDR3 amino acids: CASSSPGSRTDTQYF. As DNA, the CDR3 is TGTGCCAGTAGTTCCCCGGGATCGCGCACAGATACGCAGTATTTT. The variable domain in full, completed from reference TRBV19 and TRBJ2-3, reads DGGITQSPKYLFRKEGQNVTLSCEQNLNHDAMYWYRQDPGQGLRLIYYSQIVNDFQKGDIAEGYSVSREKKESFPLTVTSAQKNPTAFYLCASSSPGSRTDTQYFGPGTRLTVL.

This clonotype came up many times. This chain connects TRBV3-1 to TRBJ2-7, with D possibly being TRBD2 (6 bases). Trimming cost V 1 base and J 2 bases, with 9 bases left between them. The CDR3 runs to 14 residues. CDR1 is LGHDT and CDR2 is YNNKEL in the germline V gene (reference sequence). CDR3 bases: TGTGCCAGCAGCCAAGCCGGGAGCACCTACGAGCAGTACTTC. This sequence encodes CASSQAGSTYEQYF.

This clonotype was observed a few times. The V call is TRBV19, the J call TRBJ2-1, with 12 nucleotides matching TRBD1. This CDR3 comprises 14 residues. With V trimmed by 8 bases and J by 7 bases, 6 bases remained unmatched. In germline, CDR1 is LNHDA, CDR2 SQIVND (reference sequence). As DNA, the CDR3 is TGTGCCAGTCGCCGGGACAGGGGGCCTAATGAGCAGTTCTTC. The encoded protein is CASRRDRGPNEQFF.

This sequence joins TRBV7-2 and TRBJ1-4; 9 bases map to TRBD1. The CDR3 loop spans 15 amino acids. With 4 bases clipped from V and 1 base from J, the junction kept 1 base outside the gene matches. CDR1 and CDR2 (germline): SGHTA, FQGNSA. The CDR3 loop is CASSSGQGTNEKLFF. The CDR3 DNA reads TGTGCCAGCAGCTCGGGACAGGGAACTAATGAAAAACTGTTTTTT.

The gene calls are TRBV28 and TRBJ2-3, with D perhaps TRBD2 (6 bases). Germline V gene data show CDR1 as MDHEN and CDR2 as SYDVKM. V lost 4 bases to trimming and J lost 3 bases, with 17 bases between them. The CDR3 contains 16 residues. The CDR3: CASSSVMDGSTDTQYF. The CDR3 nucleotides read TGTGCCAGCAGTTCAGTTATGGACGGGAGTACAGATACGCAGTATTTT.

The V call is TRBV7-2, the J call TRBJ1-2; D uncertain. The CDR3 is made up of 11 amino acids. The V end lost 5 bases, the J end lost 9 bases, and 10 bases lay between the germline ends. The germline CDR1 and CDR2 sequences are SGHTA and FQGNSA. For the CDR3, the DNA is TGTGCCAGCAGCCCCGGAGACCGCTACACCTTC. This codes for CASSPGDRYTF.

The chain uses TRBV11-2 and TRBJ2-2, with TRBD1 matching over 10 bases. Germline CDR1 reads SGHAT; CDR2 reads FQNNGV. V gave up 3 bases and J gave up 7 bases; unmatched junction bases: 11. This CDR3 has 17 amino acids. CDR3 sequence: CASSLYPDRGKFGELFF. The DNA for the CDR3 is TGTGCCAGCAGCTTGTACCCGGACAGGGGGAAATTCGGGGAGCTGTTTTTT.

This chain joins TRBV6-1 and TRBJ1-1; TRBD1 is a possible D gene (6 bases). V lost 6 bases to trimming and J lost 3 bases, with 17 bases between them. In germline, CDR1 is MNHNS, CDR2 SASEGT. CDR3 size: 15 residues. CDR3 region: CASRRGEPMDTEAFF. The CDR3 DNA sequence: TGTGCCAGCAGGAGGGGGGAGCCGATGGACACTGAAGCTTTCTTT.

V gene TRBV11-2 combines with J gene TRBJ2-5; TRBD1 aligns across 8 bases. Germline trimming cut 0 bases from V and 5 bases from J; bases unmatched to any gene: 8. Looked up from germline, CDR1 is SGHAT and CDR2 is FQNNGV. The CDR3 is 16 residues long. CDR3: CASSLDPSGGSETQYF. As DNA, the CDR3 is TGTGCCAGCAGCTTAGATCCTTCAGGGGGCAGTGAGACCCAGTACTTC.

This clonotype was seen a handful of times. This chain uses TRBV30 with TRBJ1-6; TRBD1 agrees at 9 bases. V lost 2 bases, J lost 5 bases, and 7 bases stayed unmatched. The CDR3 totals 16 residues. Looked up from germline, CDR1 is GTSNPN and CDR2 is SVGIG (reference sequence). This CDR3 is CAWSLRGQGDNSPLHF. The DNA of the CDR3 is TGTGCCTGGAGTCTCAGGGGACAGGGAGATAATTCACCCCTCCACTTT. Full variable domain (rest looked up from reference TRBV30 and TRBJ1-6): SQTIHQWPATLVQPVGSPLSLECTVEGTSNPNLYWYRQAAGRGLQLLFYSVGIGQISSEVPQNLSASRPQDRQFILSSKKLLLSDSGFYLCAWSLRGQGDNSPLHFGNGTRLTVT.

The chain recombines TRBV7-8 with TRBJ2-5; 7 bases are shared with TRBD1. Germline CDR1 and CDR2: SGHVS and FQNEAQ. Germline trimming cut 5 bases from V and 4 bases from J; bases unmatched to any gene: 7. There are 14 residues in the CDR3. DNA for the CDR3: TGTGCCAGCAGCGCAGGAACAGGGGCAGAGACCCAGTACTTC. Translation gives CASSAGTGAETQYF.

This clonotype has only a few counts. The CDR3 region is CASSLGYRTEAFF. The CDR3 DNA sequence: TGTGCCAGCAGTTTAGGGTACAGGACTGAAGCTTTCTTT. This chain connects TRBV27 to TRBJ1-1; possibly TRBD1 for D (5 bases). V lost 2 bases and J 5 bases, leaving 9 bases between the germline ends. The CDR3 loop spans 13 amino acids. The germline CDR1 and CDR2 sequences are MNHEY and SMNVEV (reference sequence).

This clonotype came up a few times. V gene TRBV20-1 combines with J gene TRBJ2-1; TRBD2 matches at 10 bases. Looked up from germline, CDR1 is DFQATT and CDR2 is SNEGSKA (reference sequence). Trimming at V came to 8 bases and at J to 0 bases, leaving 4 bases not matched to a gene. This CDR3 is built from 14 residues. CDR3 sequence (DNA): TGCAGTACCCCTAGCGGGGGCTCCTACAATGAGCAGTTCTTC. Translated: CSTPSGGSYNEQFF.

This CDR3 reads CASSPLGNGHEQYF. As DNA, the CDR3 is TGCGCCAGCAGCCCCCTAGGGAATGGGCACGAGCAGTACTTC. The chain employs TRBV4-1 and TRBJ2-7; D is ambiguous. This CDR3 has 14 amino acids. Germline CDR1 MGHRA, CDR2 YSYEKL. The germline V and J ends were trimmed by 4 bases and 5 bases, with 15 bases remaining between them.

In this sample, this clonotype turned up many times. The CDR3 loop reads CASSETVLSNQPQHF. CDR3 DNA sequence: TGTGCCAGCAGTGAAACGGTCTTGAGCAATCAGCCCCAGCATTTT. The chain uses TRBV2 and TRBJ1-5; D remains ambiguous. CDR3 length: 15 residues. V lost 2 bases to trimming and J lost 1 base, with 9 bases between them. Germline values: CDR1 SNHLY, CDR2 FYNNEI. Complete variable domain (other parts from reference TRBV2 and TRBJ1-5): EPEVTQTPSHQVTQMGQEVILRCVPISNHLYFYWYRQILGQKVEFLVSFYNNEISEKSEIFDDQFSVERPDGSNFTLKIRSTKLEDSAMYFCASSETVLSNQPQHFGDGTRLSIL.

This sequence joins TRBV15 and TRBJ1-1; the D is unclear. Trimming left V 2 bases short and J 2 bases short, with 15 bases between. The CDR3 extends over 16 amino acids. Germline V gene sequence: CDR1 LNHNV, CDR2 YYDKDF (reference sequence). CDR3 nucleotides: TGTGCCACCAGCAGACCCAGGACCCACGGAAACACTGAAGCTTTCTTT. Its protein is CATSRPRTHGNTEAFF. The full variable domain, its missing parts supplied by reference TRBV15 and TRBJ1-1, is DAMVIQNPRYQVTQFGKPVTLSCSQTLNHNVMYWYQQKSSQAPKLLFHYYDKDFNNEADTPDNFQSRRPNTSFCFLDIRSPGLGDTAMYLCATSRPRTHGNTEAFFGQGTRLTVV.

The chain uses TRBV7-9 and TRBJ2-7; the match to TRBD2 covers 7 bases. This CDR3 has 14 residues. The V gene's germline CDR1 is SEHNR and CDR2 FQNEAQ (reference sequence). V lost 3 bases, J lost 6 bases, and 8 bases stayed unmatched. CDR3 nucleotides: TGTGCCAGCAGCTTGGGCGGGGGAAGAGGCGAGCAGTACTTC. Its translation: CASSLGGGRGEQYF.

This clonotype has a count of ten or more. V is TRBV28 and J is TRBJ1-2; TRBD1 matches at 7 bases. The germline gives CDR1 MDHEN, CDR2 SYDVKM. The CDR3 runs 15 residues. Trimming took 4 bases from V and 5 from J; bases not matched to a gene: 10. This CDR3 reads CASSSGQVRAYGYTF. Here the CDR3 DNA reads TGTGCCAGCAGTTCCGGACAGGTTCGGGCTTATGGCTACACCTTC.